These T cell receptor beta chains were read from a single sample in a study of cytotoxic CD8 clonotypes in ibrutinib-treated CLL. Produced via immunoSEQ multiplex PCR; TCRdb's table is partial and in-frame only. The sample yields about 140,000 clones, approximately 75% seen once. The material sequenced was PBMCs, taken after 12 months of ibrutinib treatment. The receptor source for this set is a human donor with chronic lymphocytic leukemia. The CDR3 runs from the conserved cysteine through the conserved F or W. Each record gives: D gene, clone size, V gene, J gene, CDR3 protein, CDR3 DNA. D genes are given only for firm matches. The size of a clone is reported for some rows only, either as once, few or many, or as a class for expanded clones.

.,once,TRBV7-6,TRBJ2-2,CASSLGLVRTNTGELFF,TGTGCCAGCAGCTTAGGGTTGGTCAGGACGAACACCGGGGAGCTGTTTTTT
.,once,TRBV11-2,TRBJ2-3,CASSSKGRASTDTQYF,TGTGCCAGCAGCTCTAAGGGACGGGCTAGCACAGATACGCAGTATTTT
.,.,TRBV28,TRBJ2-7,CASRDRDRYEQYF,TGTGCCAGCAGAGACCGGGACCGCTACGAGCAGTACTTC
TRBD1,.,TRBV28,TRBJ2-2,CASSSGQGAGELFF,TGTGCCAGCAGTTCAGGACAGGGGGCCGGGGAGCTGTTTTTT
.,.,TRBV2,TRBJ2-6,CASSGLPISGANVLTF,TGTGCCAGCAGTGGTCTCCCCATTTCTGGGGCCAACGTCCTGACTTTC
.,once,TRBV18,TRBJ1-1,CASSRQAGEAFF,TGTGCCAGCTCACGCCAGGCCGGTGAAGCTTTCTTT
.,.,TRBV9,TRBJ2-1,CASTPGDSSYNEQFF,TGTGCCAGCACCCCTGGCGATAGCTCCTACAATGAGCAGTTCTTC
.,.,TRBV5-1,TRBJ2-7,CASSKESSYEQYF,TGCGCCAGCAGCAAAGAGAGCTCCTACGAGCAGTACTTC
TRBD1,.,TRBV9,TRBJ2-1,CASSAPKDREIYNEQFF,TGTGCCAGCAGCGCGCCAAAAGACAGGGAAATCTACAATGAGCAGTTCTTC
TRBD2,.,TRBV28,TRBJ2-7,CASSGEGLYEQYF,TGTGCCAGCAGTGGGGAGGGTTTGTACGAGCAGTACTTC
.,few,TRBV14,TRBJ2-5,CASSQGFRGRETQYF,TGTGCCAGCAGCCAAGGTTTCCGGGGTAGAGAGACCCAGTACTTC
TRBD1,.,TRBV6-5,TRBJ2-7,CASNRGQGGEQYF,TGTGCCAGCAATCGTGGACAGGGTGGCGAGCAGTACTTC
TRBD2,.,TRBV28,TRBJ2-7,CASSLSGLAGGTTSYEQYF,TGTGCCAGCAGTTTATCCGGACTAGCGGGAGGAACCACCTCCTACGAGCAGTACTTC
.,.,TRBV11-2,TRBJ2-3,CASSPGGGTQYF,TGTGCCAGCAGCCCAGGAGGGGGTACGCAGTATTTT
TRBD2,.,TRBV5-8,TRBJ2-7,CASSDGTSWVTYEQYF,TGTGCCAGCAGCGATGGGACTAGCTGGGTGACCTACGAGCAGTACTTC
TRBD1,once,TRBV4-1,TRBJ2-5,CASSPEGTGRETQYF,TGCGCCAGCAGCCCGGAAGGGACAGGGCGGGAGACCCAGTACTTC